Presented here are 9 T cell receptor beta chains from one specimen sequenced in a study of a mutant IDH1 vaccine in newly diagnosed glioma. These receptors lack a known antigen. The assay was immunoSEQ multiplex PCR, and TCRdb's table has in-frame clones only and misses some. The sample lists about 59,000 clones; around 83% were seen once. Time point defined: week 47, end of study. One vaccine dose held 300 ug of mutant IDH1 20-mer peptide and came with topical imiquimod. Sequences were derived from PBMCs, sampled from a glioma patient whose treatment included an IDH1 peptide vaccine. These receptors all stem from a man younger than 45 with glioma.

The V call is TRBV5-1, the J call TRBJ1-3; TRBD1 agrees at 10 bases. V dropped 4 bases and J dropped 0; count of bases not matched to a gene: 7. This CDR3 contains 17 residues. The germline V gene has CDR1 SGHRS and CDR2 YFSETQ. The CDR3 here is CASSGTGATLSGNTIYF. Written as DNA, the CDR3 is TGCGCCAGCAGCGGGACAGGGGCGACCCTCTCTGGAAACACCATATATTTT.

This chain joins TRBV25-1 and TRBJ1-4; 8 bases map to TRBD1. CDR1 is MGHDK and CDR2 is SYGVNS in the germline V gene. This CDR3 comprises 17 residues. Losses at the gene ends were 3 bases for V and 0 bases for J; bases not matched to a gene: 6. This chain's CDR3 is CASSDSTGGATNEKLFF. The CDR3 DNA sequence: TGTGCCAGCAGTGATTCTACAGGGGGTGCAACTAATGAAAAACTGTTTTTT.

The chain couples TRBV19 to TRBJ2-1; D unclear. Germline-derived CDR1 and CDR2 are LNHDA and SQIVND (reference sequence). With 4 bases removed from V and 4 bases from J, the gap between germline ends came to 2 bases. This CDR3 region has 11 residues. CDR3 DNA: TGTGCCAGTAGTAATTACAATGAGCAGTTCTTC. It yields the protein CASSNYNEQFF. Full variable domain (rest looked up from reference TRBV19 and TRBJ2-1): DGGITQSPKYLFRKEGQNVTLSCEQNLNHDAMYWYRQDPGQGLRLIYYSQIVNDFQKGDIAEGYSVSREKKESFPLTVTSAQKNPTAFYLCASSNYNEQFFGPGTRLTVL.

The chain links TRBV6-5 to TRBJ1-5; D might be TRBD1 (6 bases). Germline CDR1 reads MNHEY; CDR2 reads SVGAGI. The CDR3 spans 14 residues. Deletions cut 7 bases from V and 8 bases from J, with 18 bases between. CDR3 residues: CASTTNREREPQHF. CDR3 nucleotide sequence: TGTGCCAGCACTACGAACAGGGAGAGAGAGCCCCAGCATTTT.

The CDR3 sequence: CASSSGTVMFLEYF. CDR3 nucleotide sequence: TGTGCCAGCAGTTCCGGGACAGTCATGTTTCTGGAGTACTTC. The chain has TRBV28 and TRBJ2-7, with 7 positions matching TRBD1. Trimming at V came to 4 bases and at J to 11 bases, leaving 14 bases not matched to a gene. CDR3 length: 14 residues. Germline V gene lookup returns CDR1 MDHEN and CDR2 SYDVKM.

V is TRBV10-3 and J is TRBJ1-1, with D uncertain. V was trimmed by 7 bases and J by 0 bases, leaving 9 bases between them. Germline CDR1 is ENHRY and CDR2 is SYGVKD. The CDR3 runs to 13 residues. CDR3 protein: CAITNVMNTEAFF. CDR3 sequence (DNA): TGTGCCATCACAAACGTAATGAACACTGAAGCTTTCTTT.

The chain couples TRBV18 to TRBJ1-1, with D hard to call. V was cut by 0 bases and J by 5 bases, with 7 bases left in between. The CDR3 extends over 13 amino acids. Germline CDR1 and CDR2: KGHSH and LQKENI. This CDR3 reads CASSPPPGTEAFF. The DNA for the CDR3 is TGTGCCAGCTCACCACCTCCGGGAACTGAAGCTTTCTTT.

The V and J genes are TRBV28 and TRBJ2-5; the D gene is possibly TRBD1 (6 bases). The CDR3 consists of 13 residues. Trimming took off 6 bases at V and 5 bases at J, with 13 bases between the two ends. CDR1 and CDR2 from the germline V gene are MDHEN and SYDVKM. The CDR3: CASSPLRGETQYF. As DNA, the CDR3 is TGTGCCAGCAGCCCTCTAAGGGGGGAGACCCAGTACTTC.

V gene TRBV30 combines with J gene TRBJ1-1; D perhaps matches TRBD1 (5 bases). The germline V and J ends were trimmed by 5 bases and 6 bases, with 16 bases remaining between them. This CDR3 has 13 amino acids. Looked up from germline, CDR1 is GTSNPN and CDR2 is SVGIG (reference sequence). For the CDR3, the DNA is TGTGCCTGGGATAGGGAGGGGAGGGCTGAAGCTTTCTTT. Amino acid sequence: CAWDREGRAEAFF.